Listed below are T cell receptor beta chains from one sample, sequenced in a study of blood T cell repertoires in COVID-19. Method: immunoSEQ multiplex PCR; TCRdb's copy keeps in-frame clones and lacks some. The sample yields 150,000 to 200,000 clones, approximately 85% seen once. The source material was peripheral blood. All receptors come from a woman of 80 years or more with acute or convalescent COVID-19. Both conserved end residues are trimmed from each CDR3. A D gene is named only where the DNA matches it firmly.

D: NA
J: TRBJ1-4
V: TRBV20-1
CDR3: SASHTTTNEKLF

D: NA
J: TRBJ2-2
V: TRBV13
CDR3: ASSEGRELF

D: TRBD1
J: TRBJ1-2
V: TRBV6-6
CDR3: ASSVPGQVSGYT

D: NA
J: TRBJ1-5
V: TRBV2
CDR3: ASSPRGVSNQPQH

D: NA
J: TRBJ2-1
V: TRBV4-1
CDR3: ASSQDPSGSRF

D: NA
J: TRBJ1-3
V: TRBV6-6
CDR3: ASSYSPRGNTIY

D: TRBD2
J: TRBJ2-3
V: TRBV27
CDR3: ASSFMGGETDTQY

D: TRBD1
J: TRBJ1-2
V: TRBV18
CDR3: ASSPSAGTGARNT

D: TRBD1
J: TRBJ1-6
V: TRBV6-6
CDR3: ASSRRDRVGSPLH

D: NA
J: TRBJ1-5
V: TRBV19
CDR3: ASSIEDRPQH

D: NA
J: TRBJ2-5
V: TRBV9
CDR3: ASSVGSVETQY

D: NA
J: TRBJ2-1
V: TRBV5-5
CDR3: ASSLGQNEQF

D: NA
J: TRBJ2-1
V: TRBV19
CDR3: ASSIAGRAYNEQF

D: NA
J: TRBJ2-4
V: TRBV27
CDR3: ASSLSRPQGIQY

D: NA
J: TRBJ1-1
V: TRBV9
CDR3: ASSPTGQPKKTEAF

D: NA
J: TRBJ1-1
V: TRBV12-5
CDR3: ASGLSGGSGAEAF

D: NA
J: TRBJ2-1
V: TRBV19
CDR3: ASSITYRVTYNEQF

D: TRBD2
J: TRBJ2-2
V: TRBV10-3
CDR3: AIPGPLAGVTGELF

D: TRBD1
J: TRBJ1-2
V: TRBV20-1
CDR3: SASRGRVD

D: NA
J: TRBJ1-4
V: TRBV7-2
CDR3: ASKPISAGGQGEKLF

D: NA
J: TRBJ1-6
V: TRBV27
CDR3: ASSFHLGPYSPLH

D: NA
J: TRBJ1-3
V: TRBV30
CDR3: AWSVQDGLSGNTIY

D: TRBD1
J: TRBJ1-5
V: TRBV7-2
CDR3: ASSLDQGGRKPQH

D: NA
J: TRBJ1-1
V: TRBV6-5
CDR3: ASSLPGTEAF

D: NA
J: TRBJ2-7
V: TRBV3-1/TRBV3-2
CDR3: ASSQDVGRVGEQY

D: NA
J: TRBJ2-4
V: TRBV30
CDR3: AWSEGSKNIQY

D: TRBD1
J: TRBJ2-6
V: TRBV19
CDR3: ASTNRGRNSGANVLT

D: NA
J: TRBJ2-5
V: TRBV27
CDR3: AIKETQY

D: NA
J: TRBJ1-5
V: TRBV2
CDR3: ASSTVSNQPQH

D: NA
J: TRBJ2-7
V: TRBV29-1
CDR3: SVRRTDEQY

D: NA
J: TRBJ1-1
V: TRBV4-1
CDR3: ASSREGQLNTEAF

D: NA
J: TRBJ1-2
V: TRBV6-6
CDR3: ATQEGTRSGGYT

D: TRBD2
J: TRBJ2-1
V: TRBV7-3
CDR3: ASSPGLAGYNEQF

D: NA
J: TRBJ1-4
V: TRBV2
CDR3: ASRWGRSTTNEKLF

D: TRBD2
J: TRBJ2-1
V: TRBV19
CDR3: ASSEYRGGYNEQF

D: NA
J: TRBJ2-3
V: TRBV6-4
CDR3: ASRAEGGATDTQY

D: TRBD1
J: TRBJ1-1
V: TRBV5-8
CDR3: ASSQTGGPESTEAF

D: NA
J: TRBJ1-1
V: TRBV5-6
CDR3: ASSRGAANTEAF

D: TRBD2
J: TRBJ2-2
V: TRBV7-2
CDR3: ASSWSLAGGRDTGELF

D: TRBD1
J: TRBJ1-1
V: TRBV29-1
CDR3: SGQTGVVNTEAF

D: TRBD1
J: TRBJ2-7
V: TRBV5-1
CDR3: ASSTDRGNSYEQY